This T cell receptor beta chain was observed in a study of shared clonotypes between healthy human individuals (dated by TCRdb to the early 2020s). With regard to the full study: Two women and three men aged 18 to 49 years were included in the cohort. For each donor, CD4 naive and CD4 memory were each run on three plates, CD8 naive on two plates, and CD8 memory on one plate. To estimate repertoire size and how much clonotypes are shared between individuals, the study performed deep sequencing of blood TCR repertoires from five healthy adults. Libraries were prepared and TCR repertoires were sequenced by different laboratories using diverse techniques, in order to increase sequencing depth and limit assay-specific biases. Each donor's leukapheresis produced roughly between about 0.9 and 9.5 billion PBMCs. Results the study describes overall, beyond this receptor: Naive subsets generally had larger estimated clonotype richness than memory subsets did. The genetic and exposure-history diversity represented was limited by the small number of donors. Even with the large sequencing depth, rarefaction of the sorted-subset datasets indicated that sequencing was incomplete. Sampling was restricted to blood, and TCR repertoires in tissue are likely to differ from TCR repertoires in blood. Sharing across several donors was observed for 4.5% to 6.5% of naive CD4, over 3% of naive CD8, 2% to 2.5% of memory CD4, and roughly 0.43% of memory CD8 clonotypes. Pairwise subsampling led to the expectation that sequencing depth would affect the degree of clonotype sharing among donors. Higher generation probabilities were observed for clonotypes shared by all four sorted-subset donors than for non-shared clonotypes.

CD8 naive samples consisted of CD45RO-negative cells that were positively selected for CCR7, yielding a CD45RA+CCR7+ population without TemRA cells. Donors were healthy HIV-negative adults with no recently reported acute infections or vaccinations. Every donor was a Caucasian adult living in Nashville, Tennessee, USA. Blood was collected by leukapheresis, and PBMCs were isolated by Ficoll-Histopaque density gradient centrifugation and then cryopreserved in liquid nitrogen vapor phase. Purity and quantity of every magnetically sorted T cell population were checked by analytical flow cytometry. Each sorted fraction had its genomic DNA isolated and then quantified by UV absorbance on a Nanodrop 2000c. Using the deep immunoSEQ assay, TCR CDR3 regions were amplified from genomic DNA by multiplex PCR. Extracted genomic DNA from each cell subset was distributed evenly across all wells of several immunoSEQ 96-well plates, and each plate was treated as a replicate. For sorted subsets, each replicate PCR was loaded with roughly 200 ng genomic DNA, equivalent to 25,000 to 30,000 T cell genomes. Purified libraries were quantified with a Qubit 3.0 fluorometer, sized on a Bioanalyzer 2100, and re-quantified with the KAPA Library Quantification kit. Each immunoSEQ 96-well plate was sequenced on its own single-read 150-cycle Illumina NextSeq 550 flow cell. Per the source publication's procedure: Because the immunoSEQ output included only junctional sequences and no quality scores, the filtering could not be the same as the filtering used for full-length reads. Sequences were annotated with PyIR, a Python wrapper for IgBLAST v1.9, and V/J genes and CDR3 were assigned using IMGT germline references. Any read was removed if the V/J assignment was weak (E-value above 1e-6), the CDR3 was missing, or the read contained stop codons, out-of-frame junctions, or ambiguous translated residues. V3J clonotypes were defined as sequences sharing the same inferred V gene, J gene, and CDR3 amino acid sequence. Percentage overlap between repertoires was calculated by dividing the number of shared unique clonotypes by the size of the smaller repertoire. RTK rarefaction, the Chao1 estimator, and Recon v2.1 estimates of unobserved clonotypes were used to assess repertoire richness. OLGA was used to compute generation probabilities for all TCRbeta clonotypes that the gDNA method yielded from a handful of donors. TCRdb carries this immuneACCESS record with in-frame sequences only. Its versions omit some clonotypes, under half of them owing to an unresolved V gene in the studies checked, with the rest unexplained. V, J and clone size are taken as reported in that table, and D and trimming were inferred from the DNA itself. The sample table records 2 million to 2.5 million clones; 90% to 95% of these occur just once. The ten largest clones represent over 1.5% of the sample.

Measured from the cysteine to the phenylalanine, the CDR3 is 14 residues long. Only the CDR3 DNA is retained, 42 bases long and in frame from the first base. CDR1 and CDR2 are drawn from the germline V gene: LGHNA, YSLEER. For this clone: The target of this receptor is not known. Relative to the germline gene, one junction end is altered; a read error may explain this.

The TCR originated in a man younger than 30 in good health. Some clones in this sample may be carry-over from other donors' samples. The V and J segments used are TRBV4-3 and TRBJ1-2; too little of a D gene remains to name it. Sequenced input: naive CD8+ T cells from PBMCs. What this sample's cell subset or site label stands for: CD45RA+CCR7+. The bases are TGCGCCAGCAGCCAAGATCGAGGCCCCTATCGCTACACCTTC. The translation is CASSQDRGPYRYTF.